The 26 T cell receptor beta chains listed next were all sequenced from one sample in a study of brain T cells in children with intractable seizures. Using immunoSEQ multiplex PCR, the repertoire was profiled, and TCRdb retains in-frame clones only, with some absent. The sample lists about 22,000 clones; 94% were seen once. Sequencing used peripheral blood, obtained at surgery. These receptors all come from a boy aged 5-17 years with focal cortical dysplasia and intractable seizures.

V gene TRBV13 combines with J gene TRBJ2-1, with 11 bases aligning to TRBD2. CDR1 and CDR2 (germline): PRHDT, FYEKMQ (reference sequence). Trimming cost V 4 bases and J 9 bases; bases outside gene matches: 23. The CDR3 has 20 amino acids. CDR3 sequence: CASSSVPGASLAGAPGEQFF. DNA for the CDR3: TGTGCCAGCAGCTCCGTCCCGGGAGCCTCACTAGCGGGAGCACCGGGTGAGCAGTTCTTC.

The chain carries TRBV2 and TRBJ1-5; 8 positions agree with TRBD1. The V segment lost 6 bases and the J segment 5 bases; nucleotides outside the gene matches: 6. The CDR3 runs 14 residues. In germline, CDR1 is SNHLY, CDR2 FYNNEI. CDR3 sequence reads: CASRRTGLDQPQHF. DNA for the CDR3: TGTGCCAGCAGGAGGACAGGGCTCGATCAGCCCCAGCATTTT.

The V and J genes are TRBV12-3 or TRBV12-4 and TRBJ1-1, with D maybe TRBD1 (5 bases). CDR3 length: 12 residues. Trimming left V 3 bases short and J 6 bases short, with 8 bases between. CDR3 DNA sequence: TGTGCCAGCAGTTTCCCGGGGGCTGAAGCTTTCTTT. It translates to CASSFPGAEAFF.

This chain links TRBV9 with TRBJ1-2; no clear D. CDR1 and CDR2 (germline): SGDLS, YYNGEE. V was trimmed by 4 bases and J by 3 bases, leaving 10 bases between them. The CDR3 length is 13 residues. The CDR3 DNA is TGTGCCAGCAGCCCAAAGGGCCACTATGGCTACACCTTC. Its translation: CASSPKGHYGYTF.

This clone is a singleton in its sample. The chain carries TRBV27 and TRBJ2-5; 8 bases map to TRBD2. Germline V lookup: CDR1 MNHEY, CDR2 SMNVEV (reference sequence). The CDR3 consists of 17 residues. V lost 5 bases and J lost 1; bases outside the gene matches: 12. The CDR3 loop is CASSLLGSGAFQETQYF. The CDR3, as DNA: TGTGCCAGCAGTCTATTGGGTAGCGGGGCCTTCCAAGAGACCCAGTACTTC.

The chain has TRBV7-8 and TRBJ2-7; D may be TRBD2 (6 bases). Germline CDR1 and CDR2: SGHVS and FQNEAQ. Trimming removed 5 bases at V and 0 bases at J, with 11 bases between. The CDR3 runs 14 residues. As DNA, the CDR3 is TGTGCCAGCAGCCCCGGGAGATTCTCCTACGAGCAGTACTTC. This encodes CASSPGRFSYEQYF.

This clone has a single count. This chain uses TRBV6-4 with TRBJ2-1; TRBD1 or TRBD2 may be the D gene (5 bases each). Trimming stripped 1 base from V and 7 bases from J, with 5 bases between. CDR1 is MRHNA and CDR2 is SNTAGT in the germline V gene. This CDR3 is built from 12 residues. The CDR3 region has the DNA TGTGCCAGCAGTGACTGGGGGAATGAGCAGTTCTTC. Translation gives CASSDWGNEQFF.

This chain connects TRBV2 to TRBJ2-4; perhaps TRBD1 as D (5 bases). The CDR3 is 18 amino acids. Germline loops: CDR1 SNHLY, CDR2 FYNNEI. Trimming pared 0 bases from V and 0 bases from J, leaving 15 bases between. CDR3 region: CASSEALGANLAKNIQYF. The CDR3 DNA sequence: TGTGCCAGCAGTGAAGCGCTTGGGGCGAATCTAGCCAAAAACATTCAGTACTTC.

This chain joins TRBV7-9 and TRBJ1-2; 7 positions agree with TRBD1. The V segment lost 5 bases and the J segment 4 bases; nucleotides outside the gene matches: 7. This CDR3 has 14 residues. Looked up from germline, CDR1 is SEHNR and CDR2 is FQNEAQ (reference sequence). The CDR3 region has the DNA TGTGCCAGCAGCCCGGGACAGCCGAGCTATGGCTACACCTTC. Amino acid sequence: CASSPGQPSYGYTF. Looking up the rest from reference TRBV7-9 and TRBJ1-2 gives the full variable domain: DTGVSQNPRHKITKRGQNVTFRCDPISEHNRLYWYRQTLGQGPEFLTYFQNEAQLEKSRLLSDRFSAERPKGSFSTLEIQRTEQGDSAMYLCASSPGQPSYGYTFGSGTRLTVV.

With respect to this clone: The same CDR3 can be traced to other DNA sequences in this sample. The rearrangement links TRBV6-4 to TRBJ2-1, with TRBD2 matching over 13 bases. The CDR3 runs 14 residues. Germline CDR1 reads MRHNA; CDR2 reads SNTAGT. The V gene end was trimmed by 4 bases and the J gene end by 6 bases; junction bases not matched to a gene: 0. The DNA for the CDR3 is TGTGCCAGCAGTGGACTAGCGGGGGGCAATGAGCAGTTCTTC. Amino acid sequence: CASSGLAGGNEQFF.

The J gene is TRBJ2-3, the V gene TRBV28; 9 bases align to TRBD2. Germline CDR1 is MDHEN and CDR2 is SYDVKM. This CDR3 is 16 amino acids long. Losses at the gene ends were 2 bases for V and 2 bases for J; bases not matched to a gene: 5. The CDR3 here is CASSLGLAGFTDTQYF. CDR3 nucleotides: TGTGCCAGCAGTTTAGGGCTAGCGGGGTTCACAGATACGCAGTATTTT.

This clone was seen just once. The chain has TRBV6-5 and TRBJ1-2, with 7 bases matching TRBD1. This CDR3 has 13 residues. V shed 5 bases and J 8 bases; nucleotides not matched to a gene: 8. In germline, CDR1 is MNHEY, CDR2 SVGAGI. The CDR3 spells CASSNRGAWGYTF. The CDR3 DNA reads TGTGCCAGCAGTAACAGGGGAGCCTGGGGCTACACCTTC.

The rearrangement joins TRBV28 to TRBJ2-1; D is unresolved. This CDR3 is built from 13 residues. V was trimmed by 5 bases and J by 5 bases, leaving 10 bases between them. Germline V CDR1 and CDR2: MDHEN, SYDVKM. The CDR3 here is CASSPPGNNEQFF. Written as DNA, the CDR3 is TGTGCCAGCAGTCCACCCGGCAACAATGAGCAGTTCTTC.

The V gene is TRBV30, the J gene TRBJ2-5, with 7 bases aligning to TRBD1. The germline CDR1 and CDR2 sequences are GTSNPN and SVGIG (reference sequence). The CDR3 sequence is 15 residues long. Trimming took 2 bases from V and 4 from J; bases not matched to a gene: 10. The CDR3 here is CAWSYTGTVPETQYF. The CDR3 nucleotides read TGTGCCTGGAGTTATACCGGGACAGTCCCAGAGACCCAGTACTTC. Combining the CDR3 with reference TRBV30 and TRBJ2-5 gives the whole variable domain SQTIHQWPATLVQPVGSPLSLECTVEGTSNPNLYWYRQAAGRGLQLLFYSVGIGQISSEVPQNLSASRPQDRQFILSSKKLLLSDSGFYLCAWSYTGTVPETQYFGPGTRLLVL.

This rearrangement joins TRBV6-1 to TRBJ2-3, with TRBD1 identical over 7 bases. Losses at the gene ends were 3 bases for V and 3 bases for J; bases not matched to a gene: 3. The length of the CDR3 is 14 residues. The V gene's germline CDR1 is MNHNS and CDR2 SASEGT. This chain's CDR3 is CASSEDRWTDTQYF. DNA for the CDR3: TGTGCCAGCAGTGAGGACAGGTGGACAGATACGCAGTATTTT.

The chain combines TRBV9 with TRBJ2-7, with D possibly TRBD1 on 5 matching bases. The V end was cut by 1 base, the J end by 0 bases, with 8 bases between. CDR1 SGDLS and CDR2 YYNGEE come from the germline V gene. The CDR3 runs 14 residues. The CDR3 sequence: CASSVQGYSYEQYF. The CDR3 coding sequence is TGTGCCAGCAGCGTACAGGGCTACTCCTACGAGCAGTACTTC.

V and J are TRBV7-3 and TRBJ2-3; D remains ambiguous. Germline V gene sequence: CDR1 SGHTA, CDR2 FQGTGA. With 1 base removed from V and 0 bases from J, the gap between germline ends came to 8 bases. The CDR3 is 15 amino acids. CDR3 sequence: CASSLSFHSTDTQYF. CDR3 DNA: TGTGCCAGCAGCTTAAGCTTTCATAGCACAGATACGCAGTATTTT.

The chain links TRBV9 to TRBJ2-7, with D maybe TRBD2 (5 bases). This CDR3 spans 13 amino acids. From germline, CDR1 is SGDLS and CDR2 YYNGEE. Trimming stripped 3 bases from V and 7 bases from J, with 14 bases between. CDR3 DNA sequence: TGTGCCAGCAGCGCGTCAGGACTGGGGGAGCAGTACTTC. Its protein product is CASSASGLGEQYF.

J is TRBJ1-6 and V is TRBV15, with D unclear. Trimming left V 3 bases short and J 3 bases short, with 12 bases between. Germline V gives CDR1 LNHNV, CDR2 YYDKDF (reference sequence). The CDR3 spans 16 residues. In nucleotides, the CDR3 is TGTGCCACCAGCAGTCGCAGTTGGGACTATAATTCACCCCTCCACTTT. Its protein product is CATSSRSWDYNSPLHF.

The chain couples TRBV20-1 to TRBJ2-1; D call uncertain. CDR1 and CDR2 (germline): DFQATT, SNEGSKA (reference sequence). This CDR3 is built from 11 residues. Trimming cost V 5 bases and J 2 bases, with 4 bases left between them. CDR3 nucleotide sequence: TGCAGTGCTTCTGCCTACAATGAGCAGTTCTTC. The encoded protein is CSASAYNEQFF.

This chain connects TRBV12-2 to TRBJ2-3; the table calls TRBD2, which could not be checked here. TRBV12-2 is a pseudogene. The CDR3 totals 17 residues. CDR3 protein: CASRFRPGLEGTDTQYF. The CDR3, as DNA: TGTGCAAGTCGCTTCCGACCGGGACTAGAGGGCACAGATACGCAGTATTTT.

V is TRBV9 and J is TRBJ2-1; 8 nucleotides agree with TRBD1. Germline V gene data show CDR1 as SGDLS and CDR2 as YYNGEE. This CDR3 has 16 residues. V gave up 3 bases and J gave up 6 bases; unmatched junction bases: 11. The CDR3 here is CASSALDRVPSNEQFF. The CDR3 DNA is TGTGCCAGCAGCGCCCTGGACAGGGTCCCGTCCAATGAGCAGTTCTTC.

The chain combines TRBV7-3 with TRBJ2-2; perhaps D is TRBD1 or TRBD2 (5 bases each). Germline lookup yields CDR1 SGHTA and CDR2 FQGTGA. V gave up 8 bases and J gave up 4 bases, with 8 bases separating them. This CDR3 has 12 residues. This CDR3 is CASLGTTGELFF. The CDR3 region has the DNA TGTGCCAGCTTGGGGACCACCGGGGAGCTGTTTTTT.

This chain joins TRBV5-5 and TRBJ2-4; D unclear. The V gene lost 1 base and the J gene lost 8 bases, with 7 bases spanning the gap. CDR3 length: 12 amino acids. Germline CDR1 and CDR2: SGHKS and YYEKEE (reference sequence). The CDR3 DNA reads TGTGCCAGCAGCTTGCCCGTCGACATTCAGTACTTC. It yields the protein CASSLPVDIQYF. Variable domain in full (rest from reference TRBV5-5 and TRBJ2-4): DAGVTQSPTHLIKTRGQQVTLRCSPISGHKSVSWYQQVLGQGPQFIFQYYEKEERGRGNFPDRFSARQFPNYSSELNVNALLLGDSALYLCASSLPVDIQYFGAGTRLSVL.

The rearrangement links TRBV7-3 to TRBJ2-3; unclear D gene. The V gene lost 1 base and the J gene lost 2 bases, with 7 bases spanning the gap. This CDR3 comprises 14 residues. Germline V gene data show CDR1 as SGHTA and CDR2 as FQGTGA. The CDR3 bases are TGTGCCAGCAGCTTAAGTCGTCCCACAGATACGCAGTATTTT. The encoded protein is CASSLSRPTDTQYF.

The rearrangement uses TRBV3-1 (or the pseudogene TRBV3-2) and TRBJ2-5; D gene ambiguous. The CDR3 spans 13 residues. V lost 10 bases and J lost 2, with 14 bases in between. CDR1 and CDR2 from the germline V gene are LGHDT and YNNKEL (reference sequence). The CDR3 reads CATRGAFQETQYF. As DNA, the CDR3 is TGTGCCACACGTGGAGCGTTTCAAGAGACCCAGTACTTC.